This T cell receptor beta chain was obtained from a study of cytomegalovirus exposure and HLA in healthy donors. Use of 60 Vbeta and 13 Jbeta primers characterized the PCR. The table came from immunoSEQ multiplex PCR; TCRdb's copy has only in-frame clones and leaves some out. Here the sample spans 150,000 to 200,000 clones, more than 85% being singletons. Those who donated were healthy bone marrow donors. Study-level points and caveats: Confirmation was obtained in vitro that three CMV-associated chains are specific for CMV antigens. Analysis was carried out at a later point, and it linked a missense DCLRE1C variant to TCR beta V- and J-gene trimming. TCR beta chains numbering approximately 150 were designated cytomegalovirus-associated.

Of note for this clone: As yet, its antigen is unknown.

Germline V lookup: CDR1 MGHDK, CDR2 SYGVNS. After removal of 4 bases from V and 8 bases from J, the junction contained 10 bases not matched to a gene. This CDR3 is built from 14 residues. This sequence was found in a girl in the first two years of life in good health and CMV-seronegative. Sample: PBMCs. The chain couples TRBV25-1 to TRBJ1-2, with TRBD1 matching 7 bases. The CDR3 loop reads CASSGHRDSPGYTF. The DNA for the CDR3 is TGTGCCAGCAGTGGTCACAGGGACAGTCCCGGCTACACCTTC.